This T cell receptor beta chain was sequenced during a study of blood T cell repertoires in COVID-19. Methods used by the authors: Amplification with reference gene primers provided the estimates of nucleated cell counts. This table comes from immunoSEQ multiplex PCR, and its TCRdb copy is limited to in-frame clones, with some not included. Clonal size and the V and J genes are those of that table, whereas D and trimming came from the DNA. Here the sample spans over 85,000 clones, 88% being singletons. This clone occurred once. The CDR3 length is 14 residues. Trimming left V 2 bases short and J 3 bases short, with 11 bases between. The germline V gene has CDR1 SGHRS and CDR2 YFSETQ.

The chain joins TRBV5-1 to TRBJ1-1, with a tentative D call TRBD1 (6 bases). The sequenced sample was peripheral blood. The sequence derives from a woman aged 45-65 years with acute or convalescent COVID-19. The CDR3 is CASSFTGGDTEAFF. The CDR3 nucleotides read TGCGCCAGCAGCTTTACGGGGGGCGACACTGAAGCTTTCTTT.